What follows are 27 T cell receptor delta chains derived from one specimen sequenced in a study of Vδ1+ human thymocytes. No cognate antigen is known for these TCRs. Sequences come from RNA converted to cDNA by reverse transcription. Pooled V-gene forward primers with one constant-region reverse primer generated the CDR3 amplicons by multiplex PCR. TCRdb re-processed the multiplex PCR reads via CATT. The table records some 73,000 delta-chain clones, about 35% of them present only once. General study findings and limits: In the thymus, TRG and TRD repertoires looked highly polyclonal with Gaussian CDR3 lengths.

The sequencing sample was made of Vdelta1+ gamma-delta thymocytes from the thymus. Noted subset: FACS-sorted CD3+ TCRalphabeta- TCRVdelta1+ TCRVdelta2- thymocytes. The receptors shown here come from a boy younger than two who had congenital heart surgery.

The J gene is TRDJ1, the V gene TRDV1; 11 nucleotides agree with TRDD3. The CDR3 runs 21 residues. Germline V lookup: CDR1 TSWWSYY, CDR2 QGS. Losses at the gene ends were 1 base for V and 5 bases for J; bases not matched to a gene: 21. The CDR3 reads CALGEPYKSPNWGILDDKLIF. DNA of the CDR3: TGTGCTCTTGGGGAACCCTATAAGTCTCCGAACTGGGGGATATTAGATGATAAACTCATCTTT.

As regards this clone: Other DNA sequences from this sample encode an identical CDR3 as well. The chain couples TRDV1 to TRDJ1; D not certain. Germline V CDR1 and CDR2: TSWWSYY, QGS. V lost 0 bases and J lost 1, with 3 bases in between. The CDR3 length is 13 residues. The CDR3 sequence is CALGELSTDKLIF. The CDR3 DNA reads TGTGCTCTTGGGGAACTTTCCACCGATAAACTCATCTTT.

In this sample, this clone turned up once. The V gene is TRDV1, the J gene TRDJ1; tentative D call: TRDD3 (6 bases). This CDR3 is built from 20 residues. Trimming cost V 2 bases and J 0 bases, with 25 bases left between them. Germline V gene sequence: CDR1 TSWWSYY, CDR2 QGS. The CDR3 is CALGESSSGLGRPYTDKLIF. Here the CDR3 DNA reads TGTGCTCTTGGGGAAAGCTCCTCGGGACTGGGACGTCCGTACACCGATAAACTCATCTTT.

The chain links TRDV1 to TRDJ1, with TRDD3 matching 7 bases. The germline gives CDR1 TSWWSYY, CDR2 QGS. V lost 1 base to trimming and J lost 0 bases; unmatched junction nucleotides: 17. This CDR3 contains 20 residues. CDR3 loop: CALGEPQNYEAGGYTDKLIF. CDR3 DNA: TGTGCTCTTGGGGAACCACAAAACTACGAGGCTGGGGGCTACACCGATAAACTCATCTTT.

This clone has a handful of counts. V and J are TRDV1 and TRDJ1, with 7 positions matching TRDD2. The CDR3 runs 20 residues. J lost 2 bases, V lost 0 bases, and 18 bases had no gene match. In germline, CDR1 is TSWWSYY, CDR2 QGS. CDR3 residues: CALGELLSYSVPLGTDKLIF. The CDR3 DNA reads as TGTGCTCTTGGGGAACTCCTTTCCTACTCGGTCCCGCTCGGAACCGATAAACTCATCTTT.

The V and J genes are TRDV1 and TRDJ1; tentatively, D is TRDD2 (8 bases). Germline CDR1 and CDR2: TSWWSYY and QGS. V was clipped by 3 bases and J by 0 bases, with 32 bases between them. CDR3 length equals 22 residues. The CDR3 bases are TGTGCTCTTGGGGATAACAAAGGCCTTCCTAGAGTGTGGGGGAAGTACACCGATAAACTCATCTTT. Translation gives CALGDNKGLPRVWGKYTDKLIF.

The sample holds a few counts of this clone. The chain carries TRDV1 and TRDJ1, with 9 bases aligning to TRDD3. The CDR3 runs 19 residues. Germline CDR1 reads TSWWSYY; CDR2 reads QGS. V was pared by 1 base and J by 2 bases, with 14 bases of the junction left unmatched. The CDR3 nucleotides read TGTGCTCTTGGGGAACCCTCCCCATTATCCCTGGGGGATACCGATAAACTCATCTTT. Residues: CALGEPSPLSLGDTDKLIF.

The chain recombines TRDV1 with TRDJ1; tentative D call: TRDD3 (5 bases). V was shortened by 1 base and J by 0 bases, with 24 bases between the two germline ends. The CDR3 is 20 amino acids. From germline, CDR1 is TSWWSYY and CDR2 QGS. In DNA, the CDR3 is TGTGCTCTTGGGGAACGGACCCGGAGGGGAGTGGGACAGAACACCGATAAACTCATCTTT. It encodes CALGERTRRGVGQNTDKLIF.

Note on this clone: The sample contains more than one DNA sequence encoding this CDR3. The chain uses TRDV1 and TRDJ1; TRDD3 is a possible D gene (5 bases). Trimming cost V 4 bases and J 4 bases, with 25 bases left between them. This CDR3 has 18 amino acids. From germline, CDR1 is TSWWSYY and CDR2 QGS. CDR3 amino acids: CALGAFYVPWRGGDKLIF. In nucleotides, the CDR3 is TGTGCTCTTGGGGCGTTTTACGTGCCCTGGCGGGGAGGCGATAAACTCATCTTT.

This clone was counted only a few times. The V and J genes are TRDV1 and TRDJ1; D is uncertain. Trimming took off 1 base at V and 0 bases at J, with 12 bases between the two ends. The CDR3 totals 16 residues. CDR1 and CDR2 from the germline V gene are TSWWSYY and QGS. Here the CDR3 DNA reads TGTGCTCTTGGGGAACGCAGTGACGGGTACACCGATAAACTCATCTTT. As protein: CALGERSDGYTDKLIF.

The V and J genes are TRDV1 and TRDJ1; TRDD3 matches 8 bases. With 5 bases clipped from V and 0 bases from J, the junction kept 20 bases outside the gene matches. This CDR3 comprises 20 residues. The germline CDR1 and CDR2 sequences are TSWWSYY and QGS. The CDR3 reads CALGFVTYWGSPSDTDKLIF. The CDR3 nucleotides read TGTGCTCTTGGGTTTGTCACATACTGGGGGTCTCCCTCCGACACCGATAAACTCATCTTT.

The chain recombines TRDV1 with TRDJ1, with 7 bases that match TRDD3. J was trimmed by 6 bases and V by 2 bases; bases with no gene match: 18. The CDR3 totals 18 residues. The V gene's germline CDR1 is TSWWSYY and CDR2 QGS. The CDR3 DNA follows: TGTGCTCTTGGGGAAGACGTAGTACTGGGGCTACCCCCTTATAAACTCATCTTT. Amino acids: CALGEDVVLGLPPYKLIF.

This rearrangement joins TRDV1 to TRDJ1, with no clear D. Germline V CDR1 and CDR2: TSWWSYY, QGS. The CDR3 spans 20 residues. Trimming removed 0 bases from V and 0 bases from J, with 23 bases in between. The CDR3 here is CALGELPEGPNPPYTDKLIF. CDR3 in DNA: TGTGCTCTTGGGGAACTACCTGAGGGACCTAACCCGCCCTACACCGATAAACTCATCTTT.

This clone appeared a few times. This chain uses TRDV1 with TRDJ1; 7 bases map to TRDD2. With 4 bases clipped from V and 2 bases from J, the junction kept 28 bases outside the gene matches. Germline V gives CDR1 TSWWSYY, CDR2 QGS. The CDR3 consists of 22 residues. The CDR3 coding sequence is TGTGCTCTTGGGGGCCCGATTAGCCAATTCCTACGGACTGTTTATTTAACCGATAAACTCATCTTT. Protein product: CALGGPISQFLRTVYLTDKLIF.

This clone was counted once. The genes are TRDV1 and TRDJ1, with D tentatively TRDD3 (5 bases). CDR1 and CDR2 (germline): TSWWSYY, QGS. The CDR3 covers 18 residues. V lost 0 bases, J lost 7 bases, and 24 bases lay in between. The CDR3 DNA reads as TGTGCTCTTGGGGAACTCTCCTCCTTTCCCACACGGGGGGTTAAACTCATCTTT. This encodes CALGELSSFPTRGVKLIF.

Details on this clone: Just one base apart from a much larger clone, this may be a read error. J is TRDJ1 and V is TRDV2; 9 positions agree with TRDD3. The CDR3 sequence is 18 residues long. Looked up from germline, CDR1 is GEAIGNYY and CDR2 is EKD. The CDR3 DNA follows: TGTGCCCGTGACACCTCTGGGGGATCCAGGTCGGACACCGATAAACTCATCTTT. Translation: CARDTSGGSRSDTDKLIF.

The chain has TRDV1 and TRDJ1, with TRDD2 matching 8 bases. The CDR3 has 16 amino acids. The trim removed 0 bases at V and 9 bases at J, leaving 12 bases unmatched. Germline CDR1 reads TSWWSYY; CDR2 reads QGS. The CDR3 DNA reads TGTGCTCTTGGGGAACTATTCTTCCTACCGGCAAGTCAACTCATCTTT. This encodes CALGELFFLPASQLIF.

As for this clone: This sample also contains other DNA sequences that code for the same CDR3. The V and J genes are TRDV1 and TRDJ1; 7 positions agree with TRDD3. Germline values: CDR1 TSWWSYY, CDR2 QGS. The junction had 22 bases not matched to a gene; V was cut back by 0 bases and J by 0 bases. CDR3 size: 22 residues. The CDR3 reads CALGELRPTRCSGDSYTDKLIF. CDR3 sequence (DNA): TGTGCTCTTGGGGAACTCAGGCCTACCCGGTGTTCGGGGGATTCTTACACCGATAAACTCATCTTT.

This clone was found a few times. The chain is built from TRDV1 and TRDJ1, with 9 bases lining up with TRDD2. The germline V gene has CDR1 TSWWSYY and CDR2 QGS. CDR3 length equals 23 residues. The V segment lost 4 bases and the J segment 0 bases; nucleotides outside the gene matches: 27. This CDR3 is CALGGSAFLRLRDTLWYTDKLIF. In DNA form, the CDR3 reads TGTGCTCTTGGGGGGTCGGCCTTCCTACGGTTAAGGGATACTTTATGGTACACCGATAAACTCATCTTT.

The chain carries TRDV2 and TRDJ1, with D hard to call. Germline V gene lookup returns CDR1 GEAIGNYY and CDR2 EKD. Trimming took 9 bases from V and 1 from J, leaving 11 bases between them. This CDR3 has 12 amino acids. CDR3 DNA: TGTGCCACCGATTTAGCCACCGATAAACTCATCTTT. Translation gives CATDLATDKLIF.

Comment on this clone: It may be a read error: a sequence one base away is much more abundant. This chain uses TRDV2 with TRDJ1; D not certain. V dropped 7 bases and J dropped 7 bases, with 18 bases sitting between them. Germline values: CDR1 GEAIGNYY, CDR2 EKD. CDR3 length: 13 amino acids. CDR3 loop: CAWARGARGKLIF. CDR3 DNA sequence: TGTGCCTGGGCCCGAGGTGCTCGAGGTAAACTCATCTTT.

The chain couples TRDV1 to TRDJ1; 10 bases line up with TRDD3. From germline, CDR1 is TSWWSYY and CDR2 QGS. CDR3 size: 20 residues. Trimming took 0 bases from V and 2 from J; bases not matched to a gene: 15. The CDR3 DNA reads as TGTGCTCTTGGGGAACTATCCCCGTACTGGGGGATGGCTCCAACCGATAAACTCATCTTT. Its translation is CALGELSPYWGMAPTDKLIF.

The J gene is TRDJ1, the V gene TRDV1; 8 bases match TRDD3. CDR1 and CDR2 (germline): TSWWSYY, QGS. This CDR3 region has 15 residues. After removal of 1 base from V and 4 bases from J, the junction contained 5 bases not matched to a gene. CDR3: CALGEPGGIGDKLIF. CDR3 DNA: TGTGCTCTTGGGGAACCTGGGGGGATAGGCGATAAACTCATCTTT.

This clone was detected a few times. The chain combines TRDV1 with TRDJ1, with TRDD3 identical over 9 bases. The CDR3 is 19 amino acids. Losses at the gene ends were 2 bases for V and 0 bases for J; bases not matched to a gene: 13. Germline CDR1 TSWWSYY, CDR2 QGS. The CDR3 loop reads CALGEARGYAKLYTDKLIF. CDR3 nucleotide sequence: TGTGCTCTTGGGGAAGCAAGGGGATACGCAAAGCTGTACACCGATAAACTCATCTTT.

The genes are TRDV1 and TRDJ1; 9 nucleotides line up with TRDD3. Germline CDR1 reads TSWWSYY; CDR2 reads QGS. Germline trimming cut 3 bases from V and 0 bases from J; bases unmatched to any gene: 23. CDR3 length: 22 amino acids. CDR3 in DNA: TGTGCTCTTGGGGATCCACCGCCAGCACCTGGTAGGGGGGATACCTACACCGATAAACTCATCTTT. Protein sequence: CALGDPPPAPGRGDTYTDKLIF.

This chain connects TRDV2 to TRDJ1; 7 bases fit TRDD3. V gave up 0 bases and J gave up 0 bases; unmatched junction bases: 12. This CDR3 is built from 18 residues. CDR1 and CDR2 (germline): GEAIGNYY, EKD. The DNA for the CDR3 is TGTGCCTGTGACACCTCTGACGAGGGGATATATTACACCGATAAACTCATCTTT. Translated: CACDTSDEGIYYTDKLIF.

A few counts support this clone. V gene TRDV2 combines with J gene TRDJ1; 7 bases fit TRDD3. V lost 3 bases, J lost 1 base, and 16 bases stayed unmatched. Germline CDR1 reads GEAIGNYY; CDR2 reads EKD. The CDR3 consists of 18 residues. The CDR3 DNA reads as TGTGCCTGTGACGCCGGAATCTACGTACTGGGGACCACCGATAAACTCATCTTT. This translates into CACDAGIYVLGTTDKLIF.